The 27 T cell receptor beta chains listed next were all sequenced from one sample in a study of shared clonotypes between healthy human individuals. Positive CCR7 selection of CD45RO-negative cells yielded the naive CD8 cells, and terminally differentiated effector memory CD45RA+ cells were excluded. Here immunoSEQ multiplex PCR was the method, and the copy in TCRdb shows in-frame clones only, minus some. Of 550,000 to 650,000 clones detected, approximately 96% appear once; the ten largest clones hold more than 0.085%. The material sequenced was naive CD8+ T cells sorted from blood. The receptors stem from a woman aged 25 to 39 in good health.

The rearrangement uses TRBV5-4 and TRBJ1-2; D ambiguous. Trimming shortened V by 4 bases and J by 13 bases, and 17 bases separated the two germline ends. The CDR3 has 12 residues. Germline V gene data show CDR1 as SGHNT and CDR2 as YYREEE (reference sequence). The CDR3 DNA reads TGTGCCAGCAGCGGGAATGACTATGGGTGCACCTTC. This sequence encodes CASSGNDYGCTF. The complete variable domain, with remaining parts taken from reference TRBV5-4 and TRBJ1-2, reads ETGVTQSPTHLIKTRGQQVTLRCSSQSGHNTVSWYQQALGQGPQFIFQYYREEENGRGNFPPRFSGLQFPNYSSELNVNALELDDSALYLCASSGNDYGCTFGSGTRLTVV.

This CDR3 is CASSLGPGGGRWTEAFF. The CDR3, as DNA: TGTGCCAGCAGTTTAGGTCCCGGGGGGGGCCGTTGGACTGAAGCTTTCTTT. The chain couples TRBV27 to TRBJ1-1; D may be TRBD1 (6 bases). The CDR3 loop spans 17 amino acids. Trimming stripped 2 bases from V and 5 bases from J, with 21 bases between. Germline CDR1 reads MNHEY; CDR2 reads SMNVEV (reference sequence).

The chain links TRBV27 to TRBJ2-5; TRBD2 is a possible D gene (7 bases). Trimming cost V 5 bases and J 4 bases, with 17 bases left between them. This CDR3 spans 15 amino acids. Germline values: CDR1 MNHEY, CDR2 SMNVEV (reference sequence). CDR3 residues: CASSTGGQDGETQYF. The CDR3 nucleotides read TGTGCCAGCAGTACGGGGGGCCAAGACGGAGAGACCCAGTACTTC.

The chain has TRBV6-5 and TRBJ2-2, with 8 bases fitting TRBD1. The ends lost 5 bases at V and 4 bases at J; junction bases unmatched: 6. There are 15 residues in the CDR3. Germline V gene data show CDR1 as MNHEY and CDR2 as SVGAGI. The CDR3 DNA is TGTGCCAGCAGTGCCTGGACAGGGAGCACCGGGGAGCTGTTTTTT. Protein: CASSAWTGSTGELFF.

This chain joins TRBV5-4 and TRBJ2-5; TRBD2 aligns across 12 bases. The CDR3 totals 13 residues. Trimming cost V 4 bases and J 14 bases; bases outside gene matches: 9. Germline V lookup: CDR1 SGHNT, CDR2 YYREEE (reference sequence). Here the CDR3 reads CASSLTLAGGPYF. CDR3 nucleotides: TGTGCCAGCAGCCTAACCCTAGCGGGAGGGCCTTACTTC.

The rearrangement joins TRBV11-2 to TRBJ1-3; D gene uncertain. V gave up 0 bases and J gave up 0 bases, with 6 bases separating them. The CDR3 sequence is 15 residues long. Germline CDR1 reads SGHAT; CDR2 reads FQNNGV. CDR3 nucleotide sequence: TGTGCCAGCAGCTTAGACTGGAACTCTGGAAACACCATATATTTT. It translates to CASSLDWNSGNTIYF.

The chain uses TRBV7-9 and TRBJ1-2; D is possibly TRBD1 (6 bases). CDR1 is SEHNR and CDR2 is FQNEAQ in the germline V gene (reference sequence). The CDR3 extends over 15 amino acids. V gave up 1 base and J gave up 4 bases, with 13 bases separating them. Written as DNA, the CDR3 is TGTGCCAGCAGCTTAGTTCGGGGGGCATCCTATGGCTACACCTTC. Its translation is CASSLVRGASYGYTF.

The CDR3 DNA reads TGTGCCAGCGGGGTCCCGGGAACCCGCGGCGAGCAGTACTTC. Its protein product is CASGVPGTRGEQYF. This sequence joins TRBV6-5 and TRBJ2-7; D might be TRBD2 (5 bases). V gave up 8 bases and J gave up 6 bases, with 20 bases separating them. In germline, CDR1 is MNHEY, CDR2 SVGAGI. The CDR3 is 14 residues long.

The chain joins TRBV27 to TRBJ2-1; no definite D call. Germline V gene sequence: CDR1 MNHEY, CDR2 SMNVEV (reference sequence). There are 13 residues in the CDR3. V was pared by 5 bases and J by 3 bases, with 8 bases between. The CDR3 coding sequence is TGTGCCAGCAGTGCCAGCTACTACAATGAGCAGTTCTTC. Its translation: CASSASYYNEQFF.

CDR3 loop: CASSLEGQQETQYF. The CDR3 DNA sequence: TGCGCCAGCAGCTTGGAGGGGCAGCAAGAGACCCAGTACTTC. V and J are TRBV5-1 and TRBJ2-5, with D possibly TRBD1 on 5 matching bases. V gave up 0 bases and J gave up 2 bases, with 8 bases separating them. The CDR3 consists of 14 residues. CDR1 and CDR2 from the germline V gene are SGHRS and YFSETQ.

Points on this clone: Other DNA variants within this sample encode the same CDR3. The chain carries TRBV5-4 and TRBJ1-1; weak D call: TRBD1 (5 bases). Per the germline V gene, CDR1 is SGHNT and CDR2 is YYREEE (reference sequence). The CDR3 is made up of 12 amino acids. V was shortened by 1 base and J by 8 bases, with 9 bases between the two germline ends. CDR3: CASSLTGAEAFF. In DNA form, the CDR3 reads TGTGCCAGCAGCTTGACTGGGGCGGAAGCTTTCTTT.

This rearrangement joins TRBV4-1 to TRBJ2-1, with D possibly being TRBD2 (6 bases). This CDR3 comprises 14 residues. V was shortened by 8 bases and J by 12 bases, with 23 bases between the two germline ends. The germline V gene encodes CDR1 MGHRA and CDR2 YSYEKL. The CDR3 loop is CASGGAGYAPGQFF. CDR3 bases: TGCGCCAGCGGCGGAGCGGGTTACGCCCCGGGGCAGTTCTTC.

V gene TRBV30 combines with J gene TRBJ2-3; D is possibly TRBD2 (6 bases). Trimming took 1 base from V and 0 from J, leaving 17 bases between them. The germline V gene encodes CDR1 GTSNPN and CDR2 SVGIG (reference sequence). This CDR3 comprises 17 residues. The CDR3 coding sequence is TGTGCCTGGAGTGACCGGGAGTACCTTCGGAGCACAGATACGCAGTATTTT. Translation gives CAWSDREYLRSTDTQYF.

The chain couples TRBV4-1 to TRBJ2-1, with a possible D match to TRBD2 (7 bases). Germline assignment: CDR1 MGHRA and CDR2 YSYEKL. V lost 0 bases and J lost 6, with 15 bases in between. The CDR3 consists of 16 residues. The CDR3: CASSQEGGLPLNEQFF. The DNA of the CDR3 is TGCGCCAGCAGCCAAGAGGGGGGGCTCCCCCTCAATGAGCAGTTCTTC.

This rearrangement joins TRBV5-1 to TRBJ2-5; 10 nucleotides align to TRBD1. The DNA end is more similar to TRBJ2-7, so the J call may be wrong. Germline values: CDR1 SGHRS, CDR2 YFSETQ. The CDR3 contains 15 residues. CDR3 nucleotide sequence: TGCGCCAGCAGCCCTGGACAGGGGGAGATCTACGAGCAGTACTTC. As protein: CASSPGQGEIYEQYF.

The chain employs TRBV29-1 and TRBJ2-7; 9 bases map to TRBD2. The CDR3 extends over 15 amino acids. CDR1 and CDR2 (germline): SQVTM, ANQGSEA. V shed 3 bases and J 0 bases; nucleotides not matched to a gene: 6. The CDR3: CSVEDGLASSYEQYF. The CDR3 region has the DNA TGCAGCGTTGAGGACGGACTAGCGTCCTCCTACGAGCAGTACTTC.

The chain carries TRBV7-3 and TRBJ2-5; 11 positions agree with TRBD2. The assigned J gene may be wrong: the sequence end matches TRBJ2-7 better. The CDR3 has 15 residues. CDR1 and CDR2 from the germline V gene are SGHTA and FQGTGA. CDR3 DNA: TGTGCCAGCAGCTTAACGACTAGCGGGACCTACGAGCAGTACTTC. It codes for CASSLTTSGTYEQYF.

The gene calls are TRBV19 and TRBJ2-7; 9 bases map to TRBD1. V dropped 6 bases and J dropped 1; count of bases not matched to a gene: 1. The CDR3 has 13 amino acids. Per the germline V gene, CDR1 is LNHDA and CDR2 is SQIVND (reference sequence). The CDR3 reads CASRGTGSYEQYF. The CDR3 bases are TGTGCCAGTAGGGGGACAGGGTCCTACGAGCAGTACTTC.

The V and J genes are TRBV19 and TRBJ2-3; 10 bases are shared with TRBD2. J was trimmed by 1 base and V by 6 bases; bases with no gene match: 7. The CDR3 length is 16 residues. CDR1 LNHDA and CDR2 SQIVND come from the germline V gene (reference sequence). The CDR3 DNA is TGTGCCAGTAGCGATAGGACTAGCGGAGGCACAGATACGCAGTATTTT. Amino acids: CASSDRTSGGTDTQYF.

The CDR3, as DNA: TGTGCCAGCAGCCCGCGACAGGGGGCAAGAACAGATACGCAGTATTTT. It specifies CASSPRQGARTDTQYF. The V gene is TRBV13, the J gene TRBJ2-3, with 10 bases identical to TRBD1. CDR3 size: 16 residues. The junction had 8 bases not matched to a gene; V was cut back by 5 bases and J by 3 bases. From germline, CDR1 is PRHDT and CDR2 FYEKMQ (reference sequence).

Concerning this clone: Germline and junction disagree at one end, which may indicate a read error. The chain is built from TRBV7-2 and TRBJ2-7; 11 bases line up with TRBD2. This CDR3 has 14 residues. The germline CDR1 and CDR2 sequences are SGHTA and FQGNSA. CDR3 sequence reads: CASTLLAGAREQYF. The CDR3, as DNA: TGTGCCAGCACCTTACTAGCGGGAGCCCGGGAGCAGTACTTC. Combining the CDR3 with reference TRBV7-2 and TRBJ2-7 gives the whole variable domain GAGVSQSPSNKVTEKGKDVELRCDPISGHTALYWYRQSLGQGLEFLIYFQGNSAPDKSGLPSDRFSAERTGGSVSTLTIQRTQQEDSAVYLCASTLLAGAREQYFGPGTRLTVT.

The rearrangement uses TRBV29-1 and TRBJ2-3; the D gene is possibly TRBD2 (5 bases). This CDR3 is 13 amino acids long. V lost 5 bases, J lost 1 base, and 10 bases lay in between. From germline, CDR1 is SQVTM and CDR2 ANQGSEA. CDR3 coding DNA: TGCAGCGTTCCCGGGGATGGCACAGATACGCAGTATTTT. Protein product: CSVPGDGTDTQYF.

On this clone itself: The same CDR3 can be traced to other DNA sequences in this sample. CDR3 bases: TGTGCCAGCAGTTTAGCGGGAGGGCCTGGGGCCAACGTCCTGACTTTC. As protein: CASSLAGGPGANVLTF. This sequence joins TRBV27 and TRBJ2-6; 9 bases match TRBD2. Trimming at V came to 2 bases and at J to 2 bases, leaving 1 base not matched to a gene. This CDR3 region has 16 residues. Germline CDR1 MNHEY, CDR2 SMNVEV (reference sequence).

The chain couples TRBV19 to TRBJ1-6, with 7 bases that match TRBD1. Germline values: CDR1 LNHDA, CDR2 SQIVND (reference sequence). The CDR3 has 13 amino acids. V was pared by 8 bases and J by 7 bases, with 5 bases of the junction left unmatched. The CDR3 coding sequence is TGTGCCAGTGGCCGGGACAGAAATTCACCCCTCCACTTT. Protein sequence: CASGRDRNSPLHF. Supplemented by reference TRBV19 and TRBJ1-6, the full variable domain reads DGGITQSPKYLFRKEGQNVTLSCEQNLNHDAMYWYRQDPGQGLRLIYYSQIVNDFQKGDIAEGYSVSREKKESFPLTVTSAQKNPTAFYLCASGRDRNSPLHFGNGTRLTVT.

The rearrangement joins TRBV6-6 to TRBJ1-6; TRBD1 matches at 8 bases. This CDR3 is 16 amino acids long. Germline CDR1 and CDR2: MNHNY and SVGAGI (reference sequence). V lost 2 bases, J lost 11 bases, and 11 bases stayed unmatched. For the CDR3, the DNA is TGTGCCAGCAGTTACACCCAGACAGGGGCTTCTCCACCCCTCCACTTT. Translation: CASSYTQTGASPPLHF.

The chain links TRBV23-1 to TRBJ2-5; D is uncertain. TRBV23-1 is marked as an open reading frame, function uncertain. The CDR3 length is 14 residues. V shed 0 bases and J shed 3 bases, with 8 bases lying between them. CDR3: CASSQSDGKETQYF. Here the CDR3 DNA reads TGCGCCAGCAGTCAATCGGACGGAAAAGAGACCCAGTACTTC.

This sequence joins TRBV27 and TRBJ2-1, with D hard to call. Looked up from germline, CDR1 is MNHEY and CDR2 is SMNVEV (reference sequence). The CDR3 length is 12 residues. Trimming shortened V by 5 bases and J by 5 bases, and 7 bases separated the two germline ends. This CDR3 is CASSHPDNEQFF. The CDR3 region has the DNA TGTGCCAGCAGTCACCCGGACAATGAGCAGTTCTTC.